These 8 T cell receptor beta chains were sequenced from one sample in a study of blood T cell repertoires in COVID-19. Profiling relied on immunoSEQ multiplex PCR, and the TCRdb table lists in-frame clones only, not all of them. The sample holds fewer than 250,000 clones, about 90% seen once. The specimen sequenced was peripheral blood. All receptors come from a man under 40 with COVID-19, enrolled during active disease.

The chain uses TRBV24-1 and TRBJ2-7; tentatively, D is TRBD1 (5 bases). V was shortened by 2 bases and J by 2 bases, with 12 bases between the two germline ends. CDR3 length equals 15 residues. Germline CDR1 and CDR2: KGHDR and SFDVKD. In DNA form, the CDR3 reads TGTGCCACCAGTGATTCCGGCACAGGACCCTACGAGCAGTACTTC. Its translation is CATSDSGTGPYEQYF.

This chain joins TRBV6-6 and TRBJ1-4; no firm D call. V was clipped by 0 bases and J by 7 bases, with 9 bases between them. Germline CDR1 and CDR2: MNHNY and SVGAGI (reference sequence). The CDR3 is 14 amino acids. CDR3 sequence (DNA): TGTGCCAGCAGTTACTCCGAGACACGTGAAAAACTGTTTTTT. Its translation is CASSYSETREKLFF.

The V and J genes are TRBV19 and TRBJ1-2; tentative D call: TRBD1 (5 bases). CDR3 length: 13 amino acids. The V gene's germline CDR1 is LNHDA and CDR2 SQIVND (reference sequence). V dropped 3 bases and J dropped 4 bases, with 9 bases sitting between them. The CDR3 DNA sequence: TGTGCCAGTAGTATGGGGCAGGTCTATGGCTACACCTTC. The encoded protein is CASSMGQVYGYTF.

The chain links TRBV28 to TRBJ2-7; no definite D call. Germline V CDR1 and CDR2: MDHEN, SYDVKM. V was shortened by 11 bases and J by 1 base, with 9 bases between the two germline ends. The CDR3 totals 11 residues. The DNA of the CDR3 is TGTGCCGCTACCCAATCCTACGAGCAGTACTTC. Protein sequence: CAATQSYEQYF.

The chain is built from TRBV7-2 and TRBJ2-3; 9 nucleotides align to TRBD2. J gave up 0 bases and V 5 bases, and 15 bases lay outside the gene matches. The CDR3 totals 19 residues. Germline-derived CDR1 and CDR2 are SGHTA and FQGNSA. The CDR3 DNA follows: TGTGCCAGCAGCACCGGTCTTCTCGCGGGGGGGCGTAGCACAGATACGCAGTATTTT. This translates into CASSTGLLAGGRSTDTQYF.

This clone was counted a single time. The chain recombines TRBV10-3 with TRBJ1-2, with D possibly being TRBD1 (5 bases). Germline V gene sequence: CDR1 ENHRY, CDR2 SYGVKD. V lost 6 bases and J lost 0, with 11 bases in between. The CDR3 length is 14 residues. The CDR3 region has the DNA TGTGCCATCAGCCGGGACTCCCCTAACTATGGCTACACCTTC. Translated: CAISRDSPNYGYTF.

V is TRBV7-2 and J is TRBJ2-1; no clear D gene. The CDR3 is 15 amino acids. Germline V gene data show CDR1 as SGHTA and CDR2 as FQGNSA. Trimming removed 3 bases from V and 7 bases from J, with 16 bases in between. This CDR3 is CASSFVLAPRNEQFF. The DNA for the CDR3 is TGTGCCAGCAGCTTCGTCCTCGCCCCTAGGAATGAGCAGTTCTTC.

The sample holds a few counts of this clone. The chain recombines TRBV25-1 with TRBJ2-3; 7 bases are shared with TRBD1. This CDR3 is built from 15 residues. V was clipped by 4 bases and J by 2 bases; unmatched bases: 6. In germline, CDR1 is MGHDK, CDR2 SYGVNS. The CDR3 nucleotides read TGTGCCAGCAGTGCCCGGGACAGCCCCACAGATACGCAGTATTTT. Translating gives CASSARDSPTDTQYF.